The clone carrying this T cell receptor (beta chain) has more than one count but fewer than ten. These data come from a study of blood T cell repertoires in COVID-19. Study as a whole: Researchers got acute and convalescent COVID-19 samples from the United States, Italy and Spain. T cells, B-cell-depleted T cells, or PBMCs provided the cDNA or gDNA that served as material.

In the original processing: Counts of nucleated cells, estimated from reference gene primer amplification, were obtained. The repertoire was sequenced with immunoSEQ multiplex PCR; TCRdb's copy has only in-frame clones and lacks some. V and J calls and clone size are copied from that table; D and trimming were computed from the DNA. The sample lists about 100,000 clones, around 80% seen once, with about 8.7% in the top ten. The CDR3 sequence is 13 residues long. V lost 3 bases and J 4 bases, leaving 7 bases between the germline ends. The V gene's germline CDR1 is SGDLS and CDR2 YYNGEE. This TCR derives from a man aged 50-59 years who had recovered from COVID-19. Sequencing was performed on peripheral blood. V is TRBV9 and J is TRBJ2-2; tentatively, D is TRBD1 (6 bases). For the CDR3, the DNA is TGTGCCAGCAGCGGGACAGTCACCGGGGAGCTGTTTTTT. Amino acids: CASSGTVTGELFF.